This T cell receptor (beta chain) appears in the sequencing data of a study of shared clonotypes between healthy human individuals. As for the study in general: For every donor, three CD4 naive, three CD4 memory, two CD8 naive and one CD8 memory plates were used. General observations from the study: Clonotypes shared by all four donors outscored non-shared clonotypes in generation probability. Naive subsets generally exceeded memory subsets in estimated richness.

Concerning this clone itself: Antigen unknown.

All donors qualified as healthy HIV-negative adults and had experienced no recent acute infections or vaccinations. The method was immunoSEQ multiplex PCR; TCRdb's version includes in-frame clones alone and lacks a portion of them. The table records 950,000 to 1,100,000 clones, under 80% of them present only once. The source is a man aged 18-30 years in good health. The sequenced sample consisted of memory CD4+ T cells sorted from blood. Subset of the sample: CD45RA-negative fraction.

As DNA, the CDR3 is TGTGCCAGCAGTTACGTCGGCGGGTTTATCAATGAGCAGTTCTTC. This sequence encodes CASSYVGGFINEQFF. V is TRBV6-5 and J is TRBJ2-1; the D gene is possibly TRBD2 (5 bases). Per the germline V gene, CDR1 is MNHEY and CDR2 is SVGAGI. CDR3 length: 15 amino acids. Trimming cost V 2 bases and J 6 bases, with 14 bases left between them.